This is a list of T cell receptor beta chains from one sample in a study of Ad26.COV2.S vaccination and SARS-CoV-2 variants. TCRdb's copy holds only in-frame clones and misses some; the assay was immunoSEQ multiplex PCR. The sample has roughly 400,000 clones, around 91% seen once; the top ten hold 1.9%. The sample was peripheral blood, taken in a trial of Ad26.COV2.S vaccine versus placebo. Receptor source: a person aged 18-65 years who received the Ad26.COV2.S COVID-19 vaccine or a placebo. CDR3s include the opening cysteine and the closing phenylalanine or tryptophan.

j_gene	v_gene	CDR3aa
TRBJ1-1	TRBV28	CASSPSMGTAEAFF
TRBJ2-5	TRBV7-9	CASSFKTGQETQYF
TRBJ2-2	TRBV2	CASSGVTQGALFF
TRBJ2-6	TRBV28	CASSLRGAGANVLTF
TRBJ1-2	TRBV19	CASSDRGTYGYTF
TRBJ2-2	TRBV20-1	CSALRRGELFF
TRBJ1-5	TRBV6-6	CASSYSMGQSNQPQHF
TRBJ2-2	TRBV9	CASSVAGATGELFF
TRBJ2-7	TRBV24-1	CATSDLPGTGSNEQYF
TRBJ2-7	TRBV5-1	CASAQQLAGVYEQYF
TRBJ2-6	TRBV5-1	CASSLVAGPGANVLTF
TRBJ1-3	TRBV5-4	CASSQEEPGNTIYF
TRBJ2-7	TRBV18	CASSPQETSLGTYEQYF
TRBJ1-4	TRBV5-4	CASSPTTNEKLFF
TRBJ1-4	TRBV3-1/TRBV3-2	CASSVENEKLFF
TRBJ2-7	TRBV9	CASSPRQGGSSYEQYF
TRBJ2-2	TRBV6-2/TRBV6-3	CASSYWAGVSTGELFF
TRBJ1-5	TRBV4-1	CASSQDLGVNQPQHF
TRBJ2-2	TRBV29-1	CSPGEWYTGELFF
TRBJ1-2	TRBV11-2	CASSFRSAGSGYTF
TRBJ2-7	TRBV28	CASSFSGRAFYEQYF
TRBJ1-1	TRBV19	CASSKGQVWEYTEAFF
TRBJ2-7	TRBV28	CASHGRPSYEQYF
TRBJ2-1	TRBV19	CASSIGSSGAYNEQFF
TRBJ2-1	TRBV3-1/TRBV3-2	CASSHTDTYNEQFF
TRBJ2-2	TRBV6-1	CASSDRPGHSGELFF
TRBJ1-4	TRBV18	CASSPGQGKNEKLFF
TRBJ2-3	TRBV29-1	CSAVILADTQYF
TRBJ2-1	TRBV5-4	CASSLGAGGIYNEQFF
TRBJ1-5	TRBV28	CASSVTGKQPQHF
TRBJ2-3	TRBV27	CASRFRVAGGFGDTQYF
TRBJ2-1	TRBV15	CATTGTYNEQFF
TRBJ2-1	TRBV19	CASEGGLAKSSYNEQFF
TRBJ2-1	TRBV6-1	CASSGGRGRLPVYGQFF
TRBJ2-3	TRBV5-6	CASSPQAGGLRDTQYF
TRBJ1-5	TRBV30	CAWSKGRNQPQHF
TRBJ2-7	TRBV18	CASSPGTGGYEQYF